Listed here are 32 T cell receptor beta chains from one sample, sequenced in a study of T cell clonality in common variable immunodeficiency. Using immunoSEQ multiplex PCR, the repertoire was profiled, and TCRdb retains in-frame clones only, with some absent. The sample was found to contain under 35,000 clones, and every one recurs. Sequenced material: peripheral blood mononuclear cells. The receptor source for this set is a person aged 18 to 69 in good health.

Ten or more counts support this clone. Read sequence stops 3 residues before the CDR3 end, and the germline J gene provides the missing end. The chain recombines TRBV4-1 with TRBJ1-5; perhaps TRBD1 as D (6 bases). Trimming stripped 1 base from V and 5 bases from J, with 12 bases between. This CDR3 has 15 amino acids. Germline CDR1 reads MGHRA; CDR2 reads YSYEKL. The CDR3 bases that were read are TGCGCCAGCAGCCAAGTTTACAGGGCGGATCAGCCC. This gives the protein CASSQVYRADQP. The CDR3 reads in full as CASSQVYRADQPQHF.

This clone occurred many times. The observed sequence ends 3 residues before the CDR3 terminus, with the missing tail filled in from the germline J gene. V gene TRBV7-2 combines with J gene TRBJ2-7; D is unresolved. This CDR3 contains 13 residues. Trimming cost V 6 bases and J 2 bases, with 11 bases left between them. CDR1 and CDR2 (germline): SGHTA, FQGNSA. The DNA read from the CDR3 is TGTGCCAGCAGTCCTAGAATCACCTACGAG. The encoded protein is CASSPRITYE. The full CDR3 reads CASSPRITYEQYF.

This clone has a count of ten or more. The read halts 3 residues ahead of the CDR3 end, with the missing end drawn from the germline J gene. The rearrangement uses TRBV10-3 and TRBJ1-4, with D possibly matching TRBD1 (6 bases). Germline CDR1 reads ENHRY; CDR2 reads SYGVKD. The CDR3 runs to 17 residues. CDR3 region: CAISERGRYSYNSPLFF. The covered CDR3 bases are TGTGCCATCAGTGAGAGGGGGAGATACTCCTATAATTCACCA.

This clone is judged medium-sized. The part of the CDR3 DNA that was read is TGTGCCTGGAGTCCATCACTAGGCGCAGATACG. Protein product: CAWSPSLGADT. Given in full, the CDR3 is CAWSPSLGADTQYF. This chain links TRBV30 with TRBJ2-3, with D possibly TRBD2 on 5 matching bases. The CDR3 end lies 3 residues beyond the end of the read and is filled in from the germline J gene. The CDR3 loop spans 14 amino acids. CDR1 is GTSNPN and CDR2 is SVGIG in the germline V gene (reference sequence). The V end lost 2 bases, the J end lost 4 bases, and 13 bases lay between the germline ends.

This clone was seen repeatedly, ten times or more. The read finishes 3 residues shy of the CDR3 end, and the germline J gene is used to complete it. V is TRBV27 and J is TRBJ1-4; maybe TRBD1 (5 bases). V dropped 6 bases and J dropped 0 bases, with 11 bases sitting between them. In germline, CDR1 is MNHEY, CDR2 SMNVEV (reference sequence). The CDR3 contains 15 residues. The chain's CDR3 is CASSRQGPTNEKLFF. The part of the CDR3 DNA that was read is TGTGCCAGCAGCCGTCAGGGCCCAACTAATGAAAAA.

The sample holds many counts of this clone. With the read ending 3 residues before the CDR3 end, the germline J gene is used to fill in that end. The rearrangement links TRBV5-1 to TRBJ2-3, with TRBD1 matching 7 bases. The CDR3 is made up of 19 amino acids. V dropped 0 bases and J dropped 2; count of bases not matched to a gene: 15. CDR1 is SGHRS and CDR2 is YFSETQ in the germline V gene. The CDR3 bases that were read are TGCGCCAGCAGCTTGGGGGTTCGAGGGGGCGTAACCTCCACAGATACG. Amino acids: CASSLGVRGGVTSTDT. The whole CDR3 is CASSLGVRGGVTSTDTQYF.

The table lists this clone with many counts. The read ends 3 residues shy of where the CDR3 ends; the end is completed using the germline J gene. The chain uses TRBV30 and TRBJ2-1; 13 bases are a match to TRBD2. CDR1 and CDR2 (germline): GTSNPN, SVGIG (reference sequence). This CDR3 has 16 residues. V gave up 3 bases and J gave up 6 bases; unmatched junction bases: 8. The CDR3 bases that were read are TGTGCCTGGAGCCCCCCCCGACTAGCGGGAGGCAATGAG. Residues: CAWSPPRLAGGNE. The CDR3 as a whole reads CAWSPPRLAGGNEQFF.

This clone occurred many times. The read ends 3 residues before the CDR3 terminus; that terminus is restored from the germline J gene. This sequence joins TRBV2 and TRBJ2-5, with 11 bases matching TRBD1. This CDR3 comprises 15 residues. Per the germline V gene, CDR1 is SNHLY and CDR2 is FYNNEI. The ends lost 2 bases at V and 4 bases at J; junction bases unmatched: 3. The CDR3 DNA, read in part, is TGTGCCAGCAGTGAACCCGGGACAGGGGGAGAGACC. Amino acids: CASSEPGTGGET. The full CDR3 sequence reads CASSEPGTGGETQYF.

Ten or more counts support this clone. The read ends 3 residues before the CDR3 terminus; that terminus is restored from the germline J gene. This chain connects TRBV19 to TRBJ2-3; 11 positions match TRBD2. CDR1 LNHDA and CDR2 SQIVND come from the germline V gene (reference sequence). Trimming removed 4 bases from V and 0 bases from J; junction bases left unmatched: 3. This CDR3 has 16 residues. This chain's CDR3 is CASSRRLAGSTDTQYF. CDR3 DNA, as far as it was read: TGTGCCAGTAGTAGAAGACTAGCGGGGAGCACAGATACG.

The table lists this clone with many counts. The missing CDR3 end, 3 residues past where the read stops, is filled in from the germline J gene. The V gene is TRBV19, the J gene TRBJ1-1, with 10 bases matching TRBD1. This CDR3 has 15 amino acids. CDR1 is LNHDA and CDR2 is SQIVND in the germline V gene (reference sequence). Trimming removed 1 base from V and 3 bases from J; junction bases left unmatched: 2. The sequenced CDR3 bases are TGTGCCAGTAGTATAGGACAGGGGGCGTACACTGAA. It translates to CASSIGQGAYTE. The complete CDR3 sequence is CASSIGQGAYTEAFF.

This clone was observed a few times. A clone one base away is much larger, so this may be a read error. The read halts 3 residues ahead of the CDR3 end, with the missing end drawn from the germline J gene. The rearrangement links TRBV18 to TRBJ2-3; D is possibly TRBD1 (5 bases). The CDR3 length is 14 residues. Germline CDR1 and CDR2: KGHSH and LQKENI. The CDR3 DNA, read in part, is TGTGCCAGCTCATCGGATTTCAGGGTCCAGCCG. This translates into CASSSDFRVQP. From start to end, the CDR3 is CASSSDFRVQPQYF.

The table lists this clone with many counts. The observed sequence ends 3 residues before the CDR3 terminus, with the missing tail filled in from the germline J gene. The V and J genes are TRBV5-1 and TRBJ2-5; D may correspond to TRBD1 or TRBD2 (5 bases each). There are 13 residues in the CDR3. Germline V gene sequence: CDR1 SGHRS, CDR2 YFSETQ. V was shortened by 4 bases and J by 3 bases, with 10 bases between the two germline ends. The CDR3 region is CASSPQGEETQYF. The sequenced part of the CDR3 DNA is TGCGCCAGCAGCCCTCAGGGAGAAGAGACC.

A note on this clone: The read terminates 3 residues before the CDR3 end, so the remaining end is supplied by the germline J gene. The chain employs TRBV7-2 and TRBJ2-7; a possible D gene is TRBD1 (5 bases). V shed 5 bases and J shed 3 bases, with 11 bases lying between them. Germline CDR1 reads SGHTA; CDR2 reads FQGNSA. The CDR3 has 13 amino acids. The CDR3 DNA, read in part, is TGTGCCAGCAGCCTAACAGGAGACTACGAG. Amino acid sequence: CASSLTGDYE. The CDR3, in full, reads CASSLTGDYEQYF. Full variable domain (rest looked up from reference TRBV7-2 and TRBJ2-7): GAGVSQSPSNKVTEKGKDVELRCDPISGHTALYWYRQSLGQGLEFLIYFQGNSAPDKSGLPSDRFSAERTGGSVSTLTIQRTQQEDSAVYLCASSLTGDYEQYFGPGTRLTVT.

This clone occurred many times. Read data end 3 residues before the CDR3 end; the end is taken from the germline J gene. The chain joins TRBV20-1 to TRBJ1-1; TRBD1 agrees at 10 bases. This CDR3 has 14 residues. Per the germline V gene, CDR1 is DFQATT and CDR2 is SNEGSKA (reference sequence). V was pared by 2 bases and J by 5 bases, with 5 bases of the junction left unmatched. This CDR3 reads CSARIGTGVTEAFF. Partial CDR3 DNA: TGCAGTGCTAGAATCGGGACAGGGGTGACTGAA.

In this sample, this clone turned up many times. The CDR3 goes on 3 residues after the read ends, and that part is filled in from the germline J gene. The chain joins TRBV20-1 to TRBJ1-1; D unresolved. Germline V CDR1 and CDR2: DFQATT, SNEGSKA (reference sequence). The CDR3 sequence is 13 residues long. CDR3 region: CASLEDYNTEAFF. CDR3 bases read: TGCGCCAGTCTTGAAGACTATAACACTGAA.

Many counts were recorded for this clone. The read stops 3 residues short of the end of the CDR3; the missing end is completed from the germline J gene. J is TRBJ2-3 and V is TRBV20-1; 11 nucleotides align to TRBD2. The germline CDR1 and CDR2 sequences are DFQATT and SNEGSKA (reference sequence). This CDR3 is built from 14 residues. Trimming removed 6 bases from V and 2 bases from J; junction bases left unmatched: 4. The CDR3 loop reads CSAQLAGATDTQYF. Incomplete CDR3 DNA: TGCAGTGCCCAACTAGCGGGAGCCACAGATACG.

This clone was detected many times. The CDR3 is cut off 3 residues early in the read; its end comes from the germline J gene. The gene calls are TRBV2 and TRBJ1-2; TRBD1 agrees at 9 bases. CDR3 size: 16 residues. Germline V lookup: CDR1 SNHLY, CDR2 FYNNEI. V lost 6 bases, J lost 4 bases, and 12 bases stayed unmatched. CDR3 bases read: TGTGCCAGCAGAGCCCGTCCCGGACAGGGGAGCTATGGC. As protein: CASRARPGQGSYG. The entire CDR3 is CASRARPGQGSYGYTF.

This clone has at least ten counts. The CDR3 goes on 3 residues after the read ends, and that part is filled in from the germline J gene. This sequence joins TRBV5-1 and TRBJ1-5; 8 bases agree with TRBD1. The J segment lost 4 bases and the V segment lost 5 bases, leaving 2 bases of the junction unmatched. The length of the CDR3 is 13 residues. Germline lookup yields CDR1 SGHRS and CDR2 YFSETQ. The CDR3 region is CASSTGGNQPQHF. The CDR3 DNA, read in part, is TGCGCCAGCAGTACAGGGGGTAATCAGCCC.

The CDR3 here is CASSGTGDYEQYF. Partial CDR3 DNA: TGTGCCAGCAGCGGAACAGGGGACTACGAG. The genes are TRBV5-6 and TRBJ2-7; 7 positions agree with TRBD1. The read gets to within 3 residues of the CDR3 end, and the germline J gene fills in the rest. V gave up 4 bases and J gave up 3 bases; unmatched junction bases: 4. This CDR3 has 13 amino acids. CDR1 SGHDT and CDR2 YYEEEE come from the germline V gene.

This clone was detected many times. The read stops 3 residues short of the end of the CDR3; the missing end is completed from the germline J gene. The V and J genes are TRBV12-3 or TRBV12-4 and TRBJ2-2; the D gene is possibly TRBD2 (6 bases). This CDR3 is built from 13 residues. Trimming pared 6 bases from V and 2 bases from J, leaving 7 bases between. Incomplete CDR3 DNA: TGTGCCAGCAGGGACTACAACACCGGGGAG. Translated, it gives CASRDYNTGE. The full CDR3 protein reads CASRDYNTGELFF.

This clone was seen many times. CDR3 protein: CSARDPGQGLSSPLFF. CDR3 bases read: TGCAGTGCTAGAGATCCGGGACAGGGATTGAGTTCACCG. This chain links TRBV20-1 with TRBJ2-2; TRBD1 agrees at 9 bases. The read ends 3 residues before the CDR3 terminus; that terminus is restored from the germline J gene. The CDR3 extends over 16 amino acids. CDR1 and CDR2 from the germline V gene are DFQATT and SNEGSKA (reference sequence).

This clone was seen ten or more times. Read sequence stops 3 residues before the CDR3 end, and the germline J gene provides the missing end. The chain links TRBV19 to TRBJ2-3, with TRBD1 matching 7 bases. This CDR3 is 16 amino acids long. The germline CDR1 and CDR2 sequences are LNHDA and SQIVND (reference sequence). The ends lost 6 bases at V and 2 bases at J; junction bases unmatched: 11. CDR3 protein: CASRLRGQSLTDTQYF. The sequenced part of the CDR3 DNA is TGTGCCAGTAGGCTCCGGGGACAGTCTCTCACAGATACG.

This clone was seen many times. The CDR3 loop is CASSLGHRGGEQYF. CDR3 DNA (partial): TGTGCCAGCAGCTTAGGCCACAGGGGTGGCGAG. The V call is TRBV7-2, the J call TRBJ2-7, with 7 bases aligning to TRBD1. The CDR3 end falls 3 residues outside the read, so it is completed with the germline J gene. Germline-derived CDR1 and CDR2 are SGHTA and FQGNSA. Germline trimming cut 1 base from V and 6 bases from J; bases unmatched to any gene: 6. CDR3 length equals 14 residues.

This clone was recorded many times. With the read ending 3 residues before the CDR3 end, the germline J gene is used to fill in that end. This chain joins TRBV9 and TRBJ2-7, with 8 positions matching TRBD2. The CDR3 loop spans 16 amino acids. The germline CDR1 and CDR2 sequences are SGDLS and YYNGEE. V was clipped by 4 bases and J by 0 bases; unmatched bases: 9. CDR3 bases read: TGTGCCAGCAGCCCCACTAGCGGACTGAGCTCCTACGAG. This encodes CASSPTSGLSSYE. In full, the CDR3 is CASSPTSGLSSYEQYF.

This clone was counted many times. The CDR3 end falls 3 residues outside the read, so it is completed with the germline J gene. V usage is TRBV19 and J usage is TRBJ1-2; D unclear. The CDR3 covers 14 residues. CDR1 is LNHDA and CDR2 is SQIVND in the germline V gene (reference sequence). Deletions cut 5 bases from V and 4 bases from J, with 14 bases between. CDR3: CASSPQSSAYGYTF. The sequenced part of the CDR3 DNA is TGTGCCAGTAGTCCACAGAGCTCTGCCTATGGC.

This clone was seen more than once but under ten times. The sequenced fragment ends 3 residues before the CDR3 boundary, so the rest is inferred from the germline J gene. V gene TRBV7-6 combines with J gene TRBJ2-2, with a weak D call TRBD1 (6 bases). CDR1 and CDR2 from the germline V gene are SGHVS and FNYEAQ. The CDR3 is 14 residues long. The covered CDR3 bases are TGTGCCAGCAGCTTCAGGGGTGGTAGGGAAAAG. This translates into CASSFRGGREK. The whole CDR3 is CASSFRGGREKLFF.

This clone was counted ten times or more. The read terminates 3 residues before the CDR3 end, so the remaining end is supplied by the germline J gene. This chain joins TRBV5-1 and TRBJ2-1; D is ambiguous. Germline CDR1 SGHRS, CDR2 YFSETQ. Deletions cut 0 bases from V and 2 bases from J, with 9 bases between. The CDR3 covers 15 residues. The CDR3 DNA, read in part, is TGCGCCAGCAGCTTGGGTAGTAGGGCCTACAATGAG. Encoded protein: CASSLGSRAYNE. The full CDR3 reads CASSLGSRAYNEQFF. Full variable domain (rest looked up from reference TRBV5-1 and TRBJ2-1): KAGVTQTPRYLIKTRGQQVTLSCSPISGHRSVSWYQQTPGQGLQFLFEYFSETQRNKGNFPGRFSGRQFSNSRSEMNVSTLELGDSALYLCASSLGSRAYNEQFFGPGTRLTVL.

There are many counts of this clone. The covered CDR3 bases are TGCGCCAGCAGTGATTCCCGACAGGGAATACATTCACCG. Its translation is CASSDSRQGIHSP. The full CDR3 reads CASSDSRQGIHSPLFF. The rearrangement links TRBV10-1 to TRBJ2-2; 7 positions agree with TRBD1. The CDR3 is cut off 3 residues early in the read; its end comes from the germline J gene. This CDR3 contains 16 residues. Per the germline V gene, CDR1 is WNHNN and CDR2 is SYGVQD (reference sequence).

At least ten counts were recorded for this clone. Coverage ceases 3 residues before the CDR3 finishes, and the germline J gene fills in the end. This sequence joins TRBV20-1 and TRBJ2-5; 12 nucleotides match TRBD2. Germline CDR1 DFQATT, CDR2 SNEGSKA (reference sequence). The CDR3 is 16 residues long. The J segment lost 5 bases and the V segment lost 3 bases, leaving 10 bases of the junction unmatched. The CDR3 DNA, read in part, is TGCAGTGCTAGTGGTAGACTAGCGGGAGCGGGTGAGACC. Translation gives CSASGRLAGAGET. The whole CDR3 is CSASGRLAGAGETQYF.

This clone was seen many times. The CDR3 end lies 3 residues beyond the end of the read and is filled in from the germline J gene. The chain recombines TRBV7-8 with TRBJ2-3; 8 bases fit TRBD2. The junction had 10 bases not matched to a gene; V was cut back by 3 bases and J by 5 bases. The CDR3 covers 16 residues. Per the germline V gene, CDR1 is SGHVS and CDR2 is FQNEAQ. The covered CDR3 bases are TGTGCCAGCAGCTTGTTGAGCGGGAGTGCTGGAGATACG. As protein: CASSLLSGSAGDT. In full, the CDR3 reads CASSLLSGSAGDTQYF.

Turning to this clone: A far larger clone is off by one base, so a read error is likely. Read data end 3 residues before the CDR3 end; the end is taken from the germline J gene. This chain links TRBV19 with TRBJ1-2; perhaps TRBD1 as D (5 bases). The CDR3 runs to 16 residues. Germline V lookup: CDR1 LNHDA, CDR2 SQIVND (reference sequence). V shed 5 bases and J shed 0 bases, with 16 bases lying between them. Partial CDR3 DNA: TGTGCCAGTAGTCTCGGCAGGGCGGCCCCTAACTATGGC. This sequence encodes CASSLGRAAPNYG. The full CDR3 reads CASSLGRAAPNYGYTF.

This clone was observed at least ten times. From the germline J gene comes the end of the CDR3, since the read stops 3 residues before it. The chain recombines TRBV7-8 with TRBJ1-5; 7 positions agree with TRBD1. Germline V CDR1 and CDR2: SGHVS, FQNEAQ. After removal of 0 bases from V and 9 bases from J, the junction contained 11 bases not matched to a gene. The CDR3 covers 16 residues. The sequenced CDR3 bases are TGTGCCAGCAGCTTAGCGCAAGGGACAGCCCCTCGGCCC. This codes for CASSLAQGTAPRP. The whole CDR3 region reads CASSLAQGTAPRPQHF.